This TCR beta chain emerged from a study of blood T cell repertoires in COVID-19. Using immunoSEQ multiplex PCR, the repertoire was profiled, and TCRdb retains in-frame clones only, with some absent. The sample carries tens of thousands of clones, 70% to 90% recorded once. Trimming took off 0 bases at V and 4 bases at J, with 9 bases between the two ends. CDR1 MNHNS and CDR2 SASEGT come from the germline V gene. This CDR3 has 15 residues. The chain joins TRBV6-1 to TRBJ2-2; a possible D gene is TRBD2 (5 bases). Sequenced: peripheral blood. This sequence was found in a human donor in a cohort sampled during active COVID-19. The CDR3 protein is CASSEARGFTGELFF. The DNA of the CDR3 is TGTGCCAGCAGTGAAGCTCGAGGGTTCACCGGGGAGCTGTTTTTT.